This is a list of T cell receptor beta chains from one sample in a study of cytomegalovirus exposure and HLA in healthy donors. Clones were sequenced by immunoSEQ multiplex PCR, and TCRdb holds only the in-frame ones, with some missing. The table has more than 110,000 clones, 70% to 85% seen once. Sequencing was performed on PBMCs. These receptors were collected from a man aged 25-40 years in good health and CMV-seropositive. Each CDR3 is given with its conserved first and last residue. A D gene is named only where the DNA matches it firmly. Expanded clones are given a class, and other clones once, few, many or no size at all.

clone_size | j_call | d_call | v_call | cdr3_aa | cdr3_nt
NA | TRBJ2-7 | TRBD2 | TRBV4-1 | CASSPRERGAYEQYF | TGCGCCAGCAGCCCCCGGGAGCGGGGGGCCTACGAGCAGTACTTC
NA | TRBJ2-7 | NA | TRBV7-8 | CASSLGGGGEQYF | TGTGCCAGCAGCTTAGGCGGTGGAGGGGAGCAGTACTTC
NA | TRBJ2-3 | TRBD2 | TRBV6-6 | CASSPGGRTDTQYF | TGTGCCAGCAGCCCGGGGGGACGCACAGATACGCAGTATTTT
NA | TRBJ2-2 | NA | TRBV7-8 | CASSPIRDIGGELFF | TGTGCCAGCAGCCCTATACGGGACATAGGGGGGGAGCTGTTTTTT
NA | TRBJ1-3 | NA | TRBV5-4 | CASREGSSGNTIYF | TGTGCCAGCAGAGAAGGGAGCTCTGGAAACACCATATATTTT
NA | TRBJ2-7 | TRBD2 | TRBV9 | CASSVGDYLNEVYEQYF | TGTGCCAGCAGCGTAGGGGACTATCTAAATGAGGTCTACGAGCAGTACTTC
NA | TRBJ2-7 | TRBD1 | TRBV29-1 | CSVGTGGWYEQYF | TGCAGCGTAGGGACAGGTGGGTGGTACGAGCAGTACTTC
NA | TRBJ2-5 | NA | TRBV2 | CASRNSYSQETQYF | TGTGCCAGCAGGAATTCGTATAGCCAAGAGACCCAGTACTTC
few | TRBJ2-7 | NA | TRBV5-1 | CASSLASGGSEQYF | TGCGCCAGCAGCTTGGCCTCCGGGGGTAGCGAGCAGTACTTC
NA | TRBJ2-2 | TRBD2 | TRBV6-1 | CASRGGAGELFF | TGTGCCAGCAGGGGGGGGGCCGGGGAGCTGTTTTTT
NA | TRBJ1-2 | TRBD1 | TRBV6-5 | CASSGPGQGAGYTF | TGTGCCAGCAGTGGCCCTGGTCAGGGGGCTGGCTACACCTTC
NA | TRBJ2-3 | NA | TRBV6-1 | CASSIFTSTDTQYF | TGTGCCAGCAGTATCTTTACAAGCACAGATACGCAGTATTTT
NA | TRBJ2-7 | TRBD1 | TRBV6-5 | CASSLHGTGSYEQYF | TGTGCCAGCAGTTTACATGGGACAGGGAGCTACGAGCAGTACTTC
NA | TRBJ1-1 | NA | TRBV6-1 | CASSLQGRTEAFF | TGTGCCAGCAGTTTACAGGGTAGGACTGAAGCTTTCTTT
NA | TRBJ2-5 | TRBD1 | TRBV18 | CASSPRMQGAVETQYF | TGTGCCAGCTCACCAAGGATGCAGGGGGCTGTCGAGACCCAGTACTTC
NA | TRBJ1-4 | NA | TRBV7-2 | CASSPAPGGANEKLFF | TGTGCCAGCAGCCCAGCCCCGGGGGGTGCTAATGAAAAACTGTTTTTT
NA | TRBJ2-6 | NA | TRBV4-1 | CASSLLQGPSSGANVLTF | TGCGCCAGCAGTCTCCTTCAGGGGCCTTCCTCTGGGGCCAACGTCCTGACTTTC
NA | TRBJ2-1 | NA | TRBV30 | CAWSVGGDEQFF | TGTGCCTGGAGTGTAGGGGGGGATGAGCAGTTCTTC
NA | TRBJ1-1 | NA | TRBV19 | CATAKRKSATEAFF | TGTGCCACCGCGAAACGTAAATCCGCCACTGAAGCTTTCTTT
once | TRBJ2-1 | NA | TRBV11-3 | CASRFLSSPEQFF | TGTGCCAGCAGGTTTCTGAGTTCCCCTGAGCAGTTCTTC
NA | TRBJ1-3 | NA | TRBV5-6 | CASSLQGLWSGNTIYF | TGTGCCAGCAGCTTGCAGGGTCTCTGGTCTGGAAACACCATATATTTT
NA | TRBJ1-4 | TRBD1 | TRBV6-5 | CASRTGQGNEKLFF | TGTGCCAGCAGGACGGGACAGGGGAACGAAAAACTGTTTTTT
once | TRBJ2-3 | NA | TRBV7-3 | CASSPTSSTDTQYF | TGTGCCAGCAGCCCGACATCTAGCACAGATACGCAGTATTTT
NA | TRBJ2-2 | NA | TRBV29-1 | CSAEQDTGELFF | TGCAGCGCCGAGCAGGACACCGGGGAGCTGTTTTTT
NA | TRBJ2-5 | NA | TRBV5-5 | CASSFASDEPGSQYF | TGTGCCAGCAGCTTTGCTAGCGATGAACCTGGATCCCAGTACTTC
NA | TRBJ1-1 | NA | TRBV6-5 | CATAGNTEAFF | TGTGCCACGGCGGGGAACACTGAAGCTTTCTTT
NA | TRBJ2-5 | NA | TRBV28 | CASSPTPLSQYF | TGTGCCAGCAGCCCCACCCCCCTATCCCAGTACTTC
NA | TRBJ2-1 | TRBD2 | TRBV4-1 | CASSQPPSGRMNEQFF | TGCGCCAGCAGCCAACCGCCTAGCGGGAGGATGAATGAGCAGTTCTTC
NA | TRBJ2-1 | TRBD2 | TRBV7-2 | CASSSEGYRLASQFF | TGTGCCAGCAGCTCAGAGGGCTACCGACTAGCGTCGCAGTTCTTC
few | TRBJ2-7 | TRBD1 | TRBV4-1 | CASSQEGQGSYEQYF | TGCGCCAGCAGCCAGGAGGGACAGGGATCCTACGAGCAGTACTTC
NA | TRBJ2-2 | TRBD1 | TRBV4-1 | CASSHDRADGELFF | TGCGCCAGCAGCCACGACAGGGCCGACGGGGAGCTGTTTTTT
NA | TRBJ2-7 | TRBD1 | TRBV28 | CASSFPGQALYSYEQYF | TGTGCCAGCAGTTTTCCGGGACAGGCGCTCTACTCCTACGAGCAGTACTTC
NA | TRBJ2-5 | NA | TRBV6-4 | CASSGGFQETQYF | TGTGCCAGCAGTGGCGGGTTCCAAGAGACCCAGTACTTC